This TCR delta chain was captured by sequencing in a study of DNA immune sequencing with unique molecular identifiers. In this sample, this clone turned up many times. Antigen specificity is unknown. Germline assignment: CDR1 GEAIGNYY and CDR2 EKD. The CDR3 is made up of 18 amino acids. With 0 bases clipped from V and 1 base from J, the junction kept 9 bases outside the gene matches. A 32-plex genomic DNA assay used primers for all 8 TRDV and 4 TRDJ genes. Adapter PCR followed 2 to 3 barcoding PCR cycles that attached a 12-nucleotide UMI. TCRdb re-called the multiplex PCR reads using CATT. The table lists approximately 5,000 delta-chain clones, roughly 12% of them singletons. Study-wide findings and caveats: The most frequent TRD pairing among healthy donor clonotypes was TRDV2-TRDJ1.

The chain combines TRDV2 with TRDJ1; 11 nucleotides agree with TRDD3. The sequence was collected from a human donor in good health. The sample consisted of gamma-delta T cells enriched from blood buffy coat, or unenriched PBMCs (not recorded which). This chain's CDR3 is CACDTVLGDRRSTDKLIF. The DNA for the CDR3 is TGTGCCTGTGACACCGTACTGGGGGATAGACGTTCCACCGATAAACTCATCTTT.